This is a list of T cell receptor beta chains from one sample in a study of blood T cell repertoires in COVID-19. The protocol was immunoSEQ multiplex PCR, while the TCRdb copy is restricted to in-frame clones and leaves out a portion. The table has 180,000 or so clones, more than 75% seen once. The sample consisted of peripheral blood. The origin of the receptors is a woman between 65 and 79 years old with acute or convalescent COVID-19. Each CDR3 is given with its conserved first and last residue. D genes are given only for firm matches. Only part of the rows carry a size: once, few, many, or a class if the clone is expanded.

D | J | size | V | CDR3 | DNA
NA | TRBJ2-7 | NA | TRBV12-3/TRBV12-4 | CASSLASIYEQYF | TGTGCCAGCAGTTTAGCTTCTATCTACGAGCAGTACTTC
NA | TRBJ1-1 | NA | TRBV7-2 | CASSARIMGAGTEAFF | TGTGCCAGCAGCGCACGCATAATGGGGGCGGGTACTGAAGCTTTCTTT
TRBD1 | TRBJ1-5 | NA | TRBV5-8 | CASPRQGDQPQHF | TGTGCCAGCCCGCGACAGGGTGATCAGCCCCAGCATTTT
TRBD1 | TRBJ1-1 | few | TRBV30 | CAWMQDRGRLAFF | TGTGCCTGGATGCAGGACAGGGGGCGTTTGGCTTTCTTT
NA | TRBJ2-7 | NA | TRBV5-1 | CASSLDTSSYEQYF | TGCGCCAGCAGCTTGGACACATCGTCCTACGAGCAGTACTTC
NA | TRBJ1-6 | NA | TRBV7-2 | CASSNSNSPLHF | TGTGCCAGCAGCAACAGCAATTCACCCCTCCACTTT
TRBD1 | TRBJ1-2 | NA | TRBV7-2 | CASSLEGGRAHHGYTF | TGTGCCAGCAGCTTAGAAGGGGGCAGAGCCCACCATGGCTACACCTTC
NA | TRBJ2-5 | NA | TRBV7-2 | CASSLGAQRGETQYF | TGTGCCAGCAGCTTAGGGGCCCAAAGGGGGGAGACCCAGTACTTC
TRBD2 | TRBJ2-1 | NA | TRBV9 | CASSVAASGMNEQFF | TGTGCCAGCAGCGTAGCGGCTAGCGGGATGAATGAGCAGTTCTTC
NA | TRBJ2-7 | few | TRBV5-1 | CASSLEEGEQYF | TGCGCCAGCAGCTTGGAGGAGGGAGAGCAGTACTTC
TRBD1 | TRBJ1-5 | NA | TRBV28 | CASSGLTGYGNQPQHF | TGTGCCAGCAGTGGACTGACAGGGTACGGCAATCAGCCCCAGCATTTT
NA | TRBJ2-2 | NA | TRBV11-2 | CASSPTFNTGELFF | TGTGCCAGCAGCCCGACATTTAACACCGGGGAGCTGTTTTTT
NA | TRBJ1-1 | NA | TRBV28 | CASSPPGMGYTEAFF | TGTGCCAGCAGTCCCCCCGGGATGGGATACACTGAAGCTTTCTTT
TRBD1 | TRBJ2-1 | NA | TRBV5-6 | CASSLGDSYNEQFF | TGTGCCAGCAGCCTGGGGGACAGCTACAATGAGCAGTTCTTC
NA | TRBJ1-2 | once | TRBV7-2 | CASSLDRFYGYTF | TGTGCCAGCAGCTTAGATCGGTTTTATGGCTACACCTTC
NA | TRBJ1-1 | NA | TRBV19 | CASSPSPMNTEAFF | TGTGCCAGTAGTCCTAGTCCCATGAACACTGAAGCTTTCTTT
NA | TRBJ1-5 | NA | TRBV19 | CASSTGPGGNQPQHF | TGTGCCAGTAGTACAGGGCCGGGAGGCAATCAGCCCCAGCATTTT
TRBD1 | TRBJ1-2 | NA | TRBV18 | CASSPTGTFGNYGYTF | TGTGCCAGCTCACCGACAGGGACGTTTGGTAACTATGGCTACACCTTC
TRBD1 | TRBJ2-7 | NA | TRBV19 | CASQDRASYEQYF | TGTGCCAGTCAGGACAGGGCCTCCTACGAGCAGTACTTC
TRBD2 | TRBJ2-3 | NA | TRBV2 | CASSRGTSGTDTQYF | TGTGCCAGCAGTAGAGGGACTAGCGGTACAGATACGCAGTATTTT
NA | TRBJ1-1 | NA | TRBV10-3 | CATRGNGNTEAFF | TGTGCCACTAGGGGAAACGGGAACACTGAAGCTTTCTTT
TRBD1 | TRBJ1-1 | NA | TRBV6-5 | CASRDRGFMNTEAFF | TGTGCCAGCAGGGACAGGGGATTTATGAACACTGAAGCTTTCTTT
TRBD1 | TRBJ1-1 | NA | TRBV5-1 | CASSYTGGDTEAFF | TGCGCCAGCAGCTATACAGGGGGGGACACTGAAGCTTTCTTT
NA | TRBJ2-1 | NA | TRBV10-3 | CAIETDYNEQFF | TGTGCCATCGAGACAGACTACAATGAGCAGTTCTTC
NA | TRBJ2-3 | NA | TRBV27 | CASSGVFGTDTQYF | TGTGCCAGCAGCGGGGTCTTTGGCACAGATACGCAGTATTTT
TRBD1 | TRBJ2-7 | NA | TRBV5-1 | CASSPGGQGGQQYF | TGCGCCAGCAGCCCGGGGGGACAGGGGGGCCAGCAGTACTTC
NA | TRBJ1-2 | once | TRBV20-1 | CSASGGSHFYGYTF | TGCAGTGCTAGTGGAGGGAGTCACTTTTATGGCTACACCTTC
NA | TRBJ1-4 | NA | TRBV15 | CATSRDPLVANEKLFF | TGTGCCACCAGCAGAGATCCCCTAGTGGCTAATGAAAAACTGTTTTTT
NA | TRBJ1-2 | once | TRBV18 | CASGGSEYGYTF | TGTGCCAGCGGGGGGTCCGAATATGGCTACACCTTC
NA | TRBJ1-1 | NA | TRBV29-1 | CSASIGGNTEAFF | TGCAGCGCCTCGATTGGAGGGAACACTGAAGCTTTCTTT
NA | TRBJ2-3 | NA | TRBV19 | CASSSSGDTQYF | TGTGCCAGTAGTTCTTCCGGAGATACGCAGTATTTT
NA | TRBJ1-5 | NA | TRBV28 | CASTLNGGSNQPQHF | TGTGCCAGCACCTTAAACGGAGGATCGAATCAGCCCCAGCATTTT
TRBD1 | TRBJ1-2 | once | TRBV28 | CASSSTGTGARFDGYTF | TGTGCCAGCAGTTCCACGGGGACAGGGGCCCGATTCGATGGCTACACCTTC
NA | TRBJ2-6 | NA | TRBV6-2/TRBV6-3 | CASSFGGGANVLTF | TGTGCCAGCAGTTTCGGCGGTGGGGCCAACGTCCTGACTTTC
TRBD2 | TRBJ2-2 | few | TRBV27 | CASSLSMVGLAGALNTGELFF | TGTGCCAGCAGTTTATCGATGGTGGGACTAGCGGGAGCGCTAAACACCGGGGAGCTGTTTTTT
NA | TRBJ2-5 | NA | TRBV28 | CASSLGQLETQYF | TGTGCCAGCAGTTTAGGGCAGCTAGAGACCCAGTACTTC
NA | TRBJ2-7 | NA | TRBV18 | CASSPAGSSYEQYF | TGTGCCAGCTCACCGGCGGGGAGCTCCTACGAGCAGTACTTC
NA | TRBJ1-5 | NA | TRBV1 | CTSRSTGNGVQPQHF | TGCACCAGCAGATCGACAGGGAATGGAGTTCAGCCCCAGCATTTT
NA | TRBJ1-5 | NA | TRBV7-2 | CASSLGTVSNQPQHF | TGTGCCAGCAGCTTAGGGACAGTTAGCAATCAGCCCCAGCATTTT
NA | TRBJ1-5 | NA | TRBV5-5 | CASSLDRNQPQHF | TGTGCCAGCAGCCTCGACAGAAATCAGCCCCAGCATTTT
NA | TRBJ2-1 | NA | TRBV6-5 | CASSSGRQVAYNEQFF | TGTGCCAGCAGTTCCGGCCGACAGGTGGCGTACAATGAGCAGTTCTTC
NA | TRBJ1-5 | NA | TRBV7-8 | CASSRLARAIEPQHF | TGTGCCAGCAGCCGGCTGGCCAGGGCTATCGAACCCCAGCATTTT
NA | TRBJ1-5 | NA | TRBV5-1 | CASSQQGASNQPQHF | TGCGCCAGCAGCCAACAGGGAGCGAGCAATCAGCCCCAGCATTTT
TRBD1 | TRBJ2-7 | NA | TRBV18 | CASSLTTGGDYEQYF | TGTGCCAGCTCACTTACAACAGGGGGCGATTACGAGCAGTACTTC
TRBD1 | TRBJ1-2 | NA | TRBV7-2 | CASSSGQGHYGYTF | TGTGCCAGCAGTTCGGGACAGGGACACTATGGCTACACCTTC
TRBD1 | TRBJ1-2 | once | TRBV30 | CAWRGDRDGYTF | TGTGCCTGGAGAGGAGACAGGGATGGCTACACCTTC
NA | TRBJ1-6 | NA | TRBV6-4 | CASSLEENSPLHF | TGTGCCAGCAGTCTTGAAGAGAATTCACCCCTCCACTTT
NA | TRBJ2-3 | NA | TRBV4-1 | CASSQDPRGTDTQYF | TGCGCCAGCAGCCAAGACCCCAGGGGAACAGATACGCAGTATTTT
TRBD1 | TRBJ1-6 | once | TRBV5-4 | CASSLDRGPSPLHF | TGTGCCAGCAGCTTGGACAGGGGCCCTTCACCCCTCCACTTT
TRBD2 | TRBJ2-5 | NA | TRBV7-9 | CASRSGSWETQYF | TGTGCCAGCAGGAGCGGGAGCTGGGAGACCCAGTACTTC
TRBD1 | TRBJ1-2 | NA | TRBV5-1 | CASSFNRQGRDYGYTF | TGCGCCAGCAGCTTTAACCGACAGGGGAGGGACTATGGCTACACCTTC
NA | TRBJ2-1 | NA | TRBV3-1/TRBV3-2 | CASSPQLSWRAYNEQFF | TGTGCCAGCAGCCCTCAACTTAGCTGGAGAGCCTACAATGAGCAGTTCTTC
TRBD1 | TRBJ2-2 | NA | TRBV6-6 | CASILRGRDTGELFF | TGTGCCAGCATATTGAGGGGGCGCGACACCGGGGAGCTGTTTTTT
TRBD1 | TRBJ1-2 | NA | TRBV5-1 | CASSSASGTGDRNYGYTF | TGCGCCAGCAGTTCTGCCAGCGGGACAGGGGACCGGAACTATGGCTACACCTTC
TRBD1 | TRBJ2-1 | once | TRBV9 | CASSVTGQDHNEQFF | TGTGCCAGCAGCGTAACAGGACAGGACCACAATGAGCAGTTCTTC
NA | TRBJ1-2 | NA | TRBV5-5 | CASTLRGNYGYTF | TGTGCCAGCACCCTGCGGGGGAACTATGGCTACACCTTC
NA | TRBJ2-7 | few | TRBV5-4 | CASSFDRSSYEQYF | TGTGCCAGCAGCTTCGACAGGTCTTCCTACGAGCAGTACTTC